One sample yielded the 15 T cell receptor beta chains listed below, sequenced in a study of beta chain features in type 1 diabetes. Antigens for these TCRs are unknown. Whole-study results and caveats: Patients with Type 1 diabetes showed moderately but significantly shorter TCRB CDR3s in all four CD4+ subsets.

The authors reverse transcribed all of the isolated RNA, so sequencing captured expressed TCRB transcripts. Generated by immunoSEQ multiplex PCR, the TCRdb table keeps only in-frame clones and is missing some. The sample has fewer than 450,000 clones, about 13% seen once. The sequenced material came from naive CD4+ T cells from blood. The receptors shown here come from a woman between 18 and 30 years old with type 1 diabetes.

This clone was seen only a few times. The chain uses TRBV5-1 and TRBJ2-6, with a weak D call TRBD2 (5 bases). Germline V gene lookup returns CDR1 SGHRS and CDR2 YFSETQ. The V gene lost 4 bases and the J gene lost 2 bases, with 13 bases spanning the gap. The CDR3 is 16 residues long. The CDR3 region is CASSTGSGAGANVLTF. Written as DNA, the CDR3 is TGCGCCAGCAGCACTGGGAGTGGGGCTGGGGCCAACGTCCTGACTTTC.

This clone has only a few counts. DNA for the CDR3: TGTGCCAGCAGCCAAGTCCGAACGGAGTACAATGAGCAGTTCTTC. Translation: CASSQVRTEYNEQFF. The rearrangement uses TRBV14 and TRBJ2-1; D uncertain. There are 15 residues in the CDR3. Trimming removed 1 base at V and 4 bases at J, with 11 bases between. CDR1 is SGHDN and CDR2 is FVKESK in the germline V gene.

This clone turned up a few times. CDR3 region: CASSLALSGDTQYF. The CDR3 nucleotides read TGTGCCAGCAGCTTAGCACTATCGGGAGATACGCAGTATTTT. V is TRBV7-2 and J is TRBJ2-3; no reliable D call. Per the germline V gene, CDR1 is SGHTA and CDR2 is FQGNSA. The V end was cut by 0 bases, the J end by 5 bases, with 9 bases between. The CDR3 length is 14 residues. The full variable domain, with the rest looked up from reference TRBV7-2 and TRBJ2-3, is GAGVSQSPSNKVTEKGKDVELRCDPISGHTALYWYRQSLGQGLEFLIYFQGNSAPDKSGLPSDRFSAERTGGSVSTLTIQRTQQEDSAVYLCASSLALSGDTQYFGPGTRLTVL.

This clone was seen a few times. The V call is TRBV5-1, the J call TRBJ2-1; unclear D gene. The V gene's germline CDR1 is SGHRS and CDR2 YFSETQ. V was clipped by 0 bases and J by 0 bases, with 7 bases between them. This CDR3 region has 15 residues. Here the CDR3 reads CASSLGTASYNEQFF. CDR3 bases: TGCGCCAGCAGCTTGGGCACAGCCTCCTACAATGAGCAGTTCTTC.

The rearrangement joins TRBV4-1 to TRBJ2-3, with TRBD2 matching 8 bases. Germline V gene sequence: CDR1 MGHRA, CDR2 YSYEKL. The CDR3 has 18 residues. J gave up 3 bases and V 3 bases, and 14 bases lay outside the gene matches. CDR3 sequence (DNA): TGCGCCAGCAGCCACCCGTTTGAGCGGGAGTATAATACAGATACGCAGTATTTT. Translating gives CASSHPFEREYNTDTQYF.

This clone was found a few times. The rearrangement links TRBV7-9 to TRBJ2-1, with 11 bases identical to TRBD1. This CDR3 has 13 amino acids. Germline V lookup: CDR1 SEHNR, CDR2 FQNEAQ (reference sequence). The J segment lost 8 bases and the V segment lost 5 bases, leaving 2 bases of the junction unmatched. The chain's CDR3 is CASSGQGADEQFF. The CDR3 DNA follows: TGTGCCAGCAGCGGACAGGGGGCCGATGAGCAGTTCTTC.

This clone was observed a handful of times. The chain recombines TRBV18 with TRBJ2-3; D call uncertain. Germline V CDR1 and CDR2: KGHSH, LQKENI. This CDR3 region has 13 residues. The V end lost 1 base, the J end lost 1 base, and 3 bases lay between the germline ends. This CDR3 reads CASSPRRTDTQYF. The CDR3 region has the DNA TGTGCCAGCTCACCACGGCGCACAGATACGCAGTATTTT.

This clone occurred a few times. The rearrangement uses TRBV7-2 and TRBJ2-5; 7 nucleotides line up with TRBD2. The CDR3 sequence is 13 residues long. Germline loops: CDR1 SGHTA, CDR2 FQGNSA. V dropped 8 bases and J dropped 6; count of bases not matched to a gene: 9. CDR3 region: CASDWGGGKTQYF. CDR3 sequence (DNA): TGTGCCAGCGATTGGGGGGGAGGGAAGACCCAGTACTTC.

This sequence joins TRBV19 and TRBJ2-1, with D maybe TRBD2 (5 bases). Germline CDR1 reads LNHDA; CDR2 reads SQIVND (reference sequence). With 2 bases removed from V and 6 bases from J, the gap between germline ends came to 8 bases. CDR3 size: 13 residues. The CDR3 bases are TGTGCCAGTAGTATACGAGGGTTCAATGAGCAGTTCTTC. It specifies CASSIRGFNEQFF.

A few counts support this clone. Here the CDR3 reads CASSAQGTGANVLTF. The CDR3, as DNA: TGTGCCAGCAGCGCTCAGGGTACTGGGGCCAACGTCCTGACTTTC. This chain joins TRBV7-2 and TRBJ2-6; D may be TRBD1 (5 bases). Germline-derived CDR1 and CDR2 are SGHTA and FQGNSA. V was pared by 5 bases and J by 2 bases, with 10 bases between. This CDR3 has 15 amino acids.

Only a few counts were recorded for this clone. The chain joins TRBV6-6 to TRBJ2-7; TRBD2 matches 12 bases. V lost 1 base to trimming and J lost 6 bases; unmatched junction nucleotides: 4. Germline lookup yields CDR1 MNHNY and CDR2 SVGAGI (reference sequence). This CDR3 has 15 residues. DNA of the CDR3: TGTGCCAGCAGTTACTTACTAGCGGGAGGCTCCGAGCAGTACTTC. Amino acids: CASSYLLAGGSEQYF.

The chain joins TRBV30 to TRBJ1-1; tentatively, D is TRBD1 (6 bases). The V gene's germline CDR1 is GTSNPN and CDR2 SVGIG (reference sequence). The CDR3 runs 12 residues. Trimming stripped 3 bases from V and 10 bases from J, with 15 bases between. The CDR3 region is CAWSTGTYGAFF. The CDR3 nucleotides read TGTGCCTGGAGCACAGGGACGTATGGAGCTTTCTTT.

The V call is TRBV10-3, the J call TRBJ2-3; 9 bases match TRBD2. This CDR3 has 12 amino acids. Germline loops: CDR1 ENHRY, CDR2 SYGVKD. J was trimmed by 5 bases and V by 10 bases; bases with no gene match: 4. CDR3 DNA sequence: TGTGCCACCAGGACTAGCGAAGATACGCAGTATTTT. This encodes CATRTSEDTQYF.

The sample holds a few counts of this clone. V and J are TRBV12-5 and TRBJ2-7, with D perhaps matching TRBD1 (6 bases). Per germline, CDR1 LGHNT and CDR2 FRNRAP. This CDR3 is built from 16 residues. Trimming pared 0 bases from V and 0 bases from J, leaving 12 bases between. In DNA form, the CDR3 reads TGTGCTAGTGGTTTGGTATTCAGGGGCGCCTCCTACGAGCAGTACGTC. It yields the protein CASGLVFRGASYEQYV.

The V call is TRBV18, the J call TRBJ2-7, with 9 positions matching TRBD2. Germline loops: CDR1 KGHSH, CDR2 LQKENI. Trimming at V came to 1 base and at J to 0 bases, leaving 10 bases not matched to a gene. This CDR3 region has 18 residues. CDR3 in DNA: TGTGCCAGCTCACCACTCGCCCCGGGACTAGCAAGCTCCTACGAGCAGTACGTC. Translated: CASSPLAPGLASSYEQYV.